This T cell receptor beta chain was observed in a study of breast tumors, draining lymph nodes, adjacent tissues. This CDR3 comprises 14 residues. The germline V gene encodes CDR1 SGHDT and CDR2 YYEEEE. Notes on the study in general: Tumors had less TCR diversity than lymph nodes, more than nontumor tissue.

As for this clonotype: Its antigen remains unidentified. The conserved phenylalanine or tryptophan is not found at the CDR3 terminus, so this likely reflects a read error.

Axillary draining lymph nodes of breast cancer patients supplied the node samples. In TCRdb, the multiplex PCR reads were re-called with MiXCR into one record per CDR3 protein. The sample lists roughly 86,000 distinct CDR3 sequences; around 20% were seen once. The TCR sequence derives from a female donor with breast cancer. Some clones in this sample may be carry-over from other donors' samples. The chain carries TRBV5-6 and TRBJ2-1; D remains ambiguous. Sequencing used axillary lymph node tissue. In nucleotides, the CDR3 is TGTACCAGCAGCTTGGTTCGTATGAACAATGAGCAGTTCCTC. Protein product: CTSSLVRMNNEQFL.